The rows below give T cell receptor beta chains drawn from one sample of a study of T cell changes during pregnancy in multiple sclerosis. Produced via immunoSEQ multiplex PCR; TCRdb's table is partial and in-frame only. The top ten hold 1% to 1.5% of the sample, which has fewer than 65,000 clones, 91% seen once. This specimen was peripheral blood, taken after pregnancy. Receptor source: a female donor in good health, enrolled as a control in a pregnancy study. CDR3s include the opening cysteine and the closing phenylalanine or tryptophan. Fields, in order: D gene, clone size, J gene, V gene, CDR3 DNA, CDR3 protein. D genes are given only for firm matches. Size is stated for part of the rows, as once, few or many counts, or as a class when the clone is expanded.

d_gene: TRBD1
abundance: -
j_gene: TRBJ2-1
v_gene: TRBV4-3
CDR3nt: TGCGCCAGCGGGGACAGGGACGACAATGAGCAGTTCTTC
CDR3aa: CASGDRDDNEQFF

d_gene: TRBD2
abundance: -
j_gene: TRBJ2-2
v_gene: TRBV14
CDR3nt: TGTGCCAGCAGCCAGATGGATTTAGCGGGGGGCACCGGGGAGCTGTTTTTT
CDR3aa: CASSQMDLAGGTGELFF

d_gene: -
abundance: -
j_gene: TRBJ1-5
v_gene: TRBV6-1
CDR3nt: TGTGCCAGCAGGGAGACGCCCTATAGCAATCAGCCCCAGCATTTT
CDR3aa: CASRETPYSNQPQHF

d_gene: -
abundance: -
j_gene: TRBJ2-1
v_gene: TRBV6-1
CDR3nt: TGTGCCAGCAGTGAATGGGTAGTCACGGGCTCCTACAATGAGCAGTTCTTC
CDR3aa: CASSEWVVTGSYNEQFF

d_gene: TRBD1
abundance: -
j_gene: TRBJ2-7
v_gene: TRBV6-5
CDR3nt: TGTGCCAGCAAGAGTACCTGGACAGGTACCTACGAGCAGTACTTC
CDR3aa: CASKSTWTGTYEQYF

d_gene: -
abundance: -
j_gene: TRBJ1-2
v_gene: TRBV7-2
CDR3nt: TGTGCCAGCAGCCAACCGCGGGACTATGGCTACACCTTC
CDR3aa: CASSQPRDYGYTF

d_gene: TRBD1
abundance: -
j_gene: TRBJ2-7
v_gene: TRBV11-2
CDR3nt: TGTGCCAGCAGCTTAAGGGGTGACAGGGTCGCCGAGCAGTACTTC
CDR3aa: CASSLRGDRVAEQYF

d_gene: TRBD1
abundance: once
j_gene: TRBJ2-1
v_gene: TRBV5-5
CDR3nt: TGTGCCAGCAGCCTGGGACAGCTCGGGTACAATGAGCAGTTCTTC
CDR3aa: CASSLGQLGYNEQFF

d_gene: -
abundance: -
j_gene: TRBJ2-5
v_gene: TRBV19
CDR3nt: TGTGCCAGTAGTAGGGTCCAGGGCCAAGAGACCCAGTACTTC
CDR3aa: CASSRVQGQETQYF

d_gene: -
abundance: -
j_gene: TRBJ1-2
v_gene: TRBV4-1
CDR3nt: TGCGCCAGCAGTCACATCGGACAGACCTATGGCTACACCTTC
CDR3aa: CASSHIGQTYGYTF

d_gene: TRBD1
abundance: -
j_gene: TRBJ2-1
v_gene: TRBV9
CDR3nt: TGTGCCAGCAGCGTAGTAGGACAGGGAAATGAGCAGTTCTTC
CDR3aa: CASSVVGQGNEQFF

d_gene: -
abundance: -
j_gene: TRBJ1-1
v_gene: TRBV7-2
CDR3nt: TGTGCCAGCAGCTTACAGGGCCGGGACACTGAAGCTTTCTTT
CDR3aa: CASSLQGRDTEAFF

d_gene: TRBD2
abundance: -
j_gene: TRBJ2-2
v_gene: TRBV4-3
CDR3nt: TGCGCCAGCAGCCTAGCGGGGGGGATGAACACCGGGGAGCTGTTTTTT
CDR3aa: CASSLAGGMNTGELFF

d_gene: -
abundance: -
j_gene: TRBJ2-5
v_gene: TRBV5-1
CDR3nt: TGCGCCAGCCGCCCTACTGGGGGCGAGGCAGAGACCCAGTACTTC
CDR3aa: CASRPTGGEAETQYF

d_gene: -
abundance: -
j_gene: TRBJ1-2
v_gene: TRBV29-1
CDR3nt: TGCAGCGGCGGGGACGGTAACTATGGCTACACCTTC
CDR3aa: CSGGDGNYGYTF

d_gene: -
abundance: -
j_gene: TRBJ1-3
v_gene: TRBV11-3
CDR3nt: TGTGCCAGCAGCGCCGAGCTACTTGGAAACACCATATATTTT
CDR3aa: CASSAELLGNTIYF

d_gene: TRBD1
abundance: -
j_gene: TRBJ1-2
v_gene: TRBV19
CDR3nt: TGTGCCAGTAGTGCAACACAGGGGGCCGGCTACACCTTC
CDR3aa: CASSATQGAGYTF

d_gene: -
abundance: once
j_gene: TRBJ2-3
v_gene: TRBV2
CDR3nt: TGTGCCAGCAGAGGCCGGGACTTCGATAAGACAGATACGCAGTATTTT
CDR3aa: CASRGRDFDKTDTQYF

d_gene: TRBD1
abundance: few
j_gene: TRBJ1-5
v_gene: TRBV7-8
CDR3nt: TGTGCCAGCAGCTCTCGCAGCCTAGGGGGCCTTAATCAGCCCCAGCATTTT
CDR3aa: CASSSRSLGGLNQPQHF

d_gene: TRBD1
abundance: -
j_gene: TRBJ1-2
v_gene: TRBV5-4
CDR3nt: TGTGCCAGCAGCCAAGGACAGGGGGCGTCCCTCGGCTATGGCTACACCTTC
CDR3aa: CASSQGQGASLGYGYTF

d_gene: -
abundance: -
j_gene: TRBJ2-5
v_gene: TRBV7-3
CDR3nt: TGTGCCAGCAGCCGGGGGATTACTGAGACCCAGTACTTC
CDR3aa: CASSRGITETQYF

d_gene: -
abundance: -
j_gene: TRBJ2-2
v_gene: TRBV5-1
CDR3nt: TGCGCCAGCAGCTTGGCCTTTCTCGGGGGTTATGCGAACACCGGGGAGCTGTTTTTT
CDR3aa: CASSLAFLGGYANTGELFF